The source of this T cell receptor (beta chain) is a study of T cell responses to AZD1222 COVID-19 vaccine. At the level of the study: Doses given second, at about 4 or about 12 weeks, were pooled. Study-level findings and limits: Reportedly, nearly half the spike-specific TCRs target unmutated variant regions. Just a handful of people given AZD1222 tested seropositive at baseline. The sample set comprised mostly white British donors with more females, and clonal diversity was possibly underestimated.

Concerning this clone: Its antigen is unidentified.

Produced via immunoSEQ multiplex PCR; TCRdb's table is partial and in-frame only. The table lists 95,000 to 150,000 clones, under 90% of them singletons. The CDR3 is 13 residues long. CDR1 is MDHEN, CDR2 SYDVKM, per germline. V was shortened by 5 bases and J by 0 bases, with 7 bases between the two germline ends. Sample: peripheral blood, taken on day 0 of AZD1222 vaccination. The clonotype comes from an adult in good health. The V and J genes are TRBV28 and TRBJ1-2, with D possibly being TRBD1 (5 bases). The CDR3: CASSRTSNYGYTF. The CDR3 DNA is TGTGCCAGCAGTAGGACATCTAACTATGGCTACACCTTC.